Described below is a single TCR beta chain sequence and its context. Its antigen is not known. This may stem from a read error, because a much larger clone lies one nucleotide away. A modified ARM-PCR protocol with three rounds of nested PCR amplified TCRbeta. Via MiXCR, TCRdb re-called the multiplex PCR reads, giving one row per CDR3 protein. The repertoire holds around 80,000 distinct CDR3 sequences, with 76% as singletons. The template was RNA from unsorted bulk tissue. Distant lung tissue was collected more than 3 cm away from the tumor edge. V lost 6 bases and J lost 3; bases outside the gene matches: 7. The germline V gene encodes CDR1 SQVTM and CDR2 ANQGSEA. The CDR3 length is 14 residues. The sample belongs to a study of tumor and adjacent non-tumor tissue in lung cancer. Study findings and constraints: Patients with more diverse tumor TCRs had worse survival.

Material: distant non-tumor lung tissue. This clonotype was obtained from an older man with non-small cell lung cancer. This chain uses TRBV29-1 with TRBJ2-7; TRBD2 matches at 11 bases. CDR3 sequence: CSVRLAGSYYEQYF. In DNA form, the CDR3 reads TGCAGCGTCCGACTAGCGGGGAGCTACTACGAGCAGTACTTC.